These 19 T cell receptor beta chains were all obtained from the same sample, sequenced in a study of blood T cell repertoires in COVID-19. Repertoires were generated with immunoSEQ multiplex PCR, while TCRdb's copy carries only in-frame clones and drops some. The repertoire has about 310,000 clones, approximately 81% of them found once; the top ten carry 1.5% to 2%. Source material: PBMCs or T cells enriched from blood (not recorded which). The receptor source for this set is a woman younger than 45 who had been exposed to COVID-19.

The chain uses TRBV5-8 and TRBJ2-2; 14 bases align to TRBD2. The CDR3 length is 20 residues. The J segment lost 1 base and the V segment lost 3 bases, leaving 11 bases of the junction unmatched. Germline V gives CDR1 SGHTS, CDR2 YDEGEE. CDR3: CASSSRLGLAGGGNTGELFF. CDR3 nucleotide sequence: TGTGCCAGCAGCTCCAGACTCGGACTAGCGGGAGGTGGGAACACCGGGGAGCTGTTTTTT. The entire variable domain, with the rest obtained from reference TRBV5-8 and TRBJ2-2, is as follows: EAGVTQSPTHLIKTRGQQATLRCSPISGHTSVYWYQQALGLGLQFLLWYDEGEERNRGNFPPRFSGRQFPNYSSELNVNALELEDSALYLCASSSRLGLAGGGNTGELFFGEGSRLTVL.

The CDR3 region is CASTEVRGGEHTF. In DNA form, the CDR3 reads TGTGCCAGCACCGAGGTGCGCGGGGGCGAGCACACCTTC. The chain is built from TRBV2 and TRBJ1-2; perhaps TRBD1 as D (6 bases). Per germline, CDR1 SNHLY and CDR2 FYNNEI. The CDR3 consists of 13 residues. V dropped 7 bases and J dropped 12 bases, with 21 bases sitting between them.

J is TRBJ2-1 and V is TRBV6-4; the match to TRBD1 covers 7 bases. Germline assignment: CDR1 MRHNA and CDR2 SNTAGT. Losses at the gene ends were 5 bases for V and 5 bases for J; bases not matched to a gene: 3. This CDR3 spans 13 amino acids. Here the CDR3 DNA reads TGTGCCAGCAGTAACAGGGGAGACAATGAGCAGTTCTTC. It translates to CASSNRGDNEQFF.

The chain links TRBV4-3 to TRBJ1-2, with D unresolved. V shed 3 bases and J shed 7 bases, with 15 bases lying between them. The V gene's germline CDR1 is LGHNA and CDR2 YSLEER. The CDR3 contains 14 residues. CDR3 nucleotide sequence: TGCGCCAGCAGCCATTTAACTGCTGATTCTGGCTACACCTTC. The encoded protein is CASSHLTADSGYTF.

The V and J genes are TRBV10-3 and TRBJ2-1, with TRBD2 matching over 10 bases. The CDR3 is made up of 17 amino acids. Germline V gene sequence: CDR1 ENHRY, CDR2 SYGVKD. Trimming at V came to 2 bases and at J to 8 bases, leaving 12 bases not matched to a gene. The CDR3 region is CAISEAPRSGGAYEQFF. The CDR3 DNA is TGTGCCATCAGTGAGGCCCCTAGAAGCGGGGGGGCCTATGAGCAGTTCTTC.

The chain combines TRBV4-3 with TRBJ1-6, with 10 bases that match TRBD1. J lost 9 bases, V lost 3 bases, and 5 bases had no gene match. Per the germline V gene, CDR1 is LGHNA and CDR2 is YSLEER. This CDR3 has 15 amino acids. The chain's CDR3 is CASSQEGTGASPLHF. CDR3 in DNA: TGCGCCAGCAGCCAGGAGGGGACAGGGGCTTCACCCCTCCACTTT.

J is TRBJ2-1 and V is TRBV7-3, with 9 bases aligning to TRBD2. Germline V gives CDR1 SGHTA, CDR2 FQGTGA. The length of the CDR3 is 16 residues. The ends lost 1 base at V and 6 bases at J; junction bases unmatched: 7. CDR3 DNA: TGTGCCAGCAGCTTAAAGGGGGCGGGAGGGCTCAATGAGCAGTTCTTC. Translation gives CASSLKGAGGLNEQFF. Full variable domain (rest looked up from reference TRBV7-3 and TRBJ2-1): GAGVSQTPSNKVTEKGKYVELRCDPISGHTALYWYRQSLGQGPEFLIYFQGTGAADDSGLPNDRFFAVRPEGSVSTLKIQRTERGDSAVYLCASSLKGAGGLNEQFFGPGTRLTVL.

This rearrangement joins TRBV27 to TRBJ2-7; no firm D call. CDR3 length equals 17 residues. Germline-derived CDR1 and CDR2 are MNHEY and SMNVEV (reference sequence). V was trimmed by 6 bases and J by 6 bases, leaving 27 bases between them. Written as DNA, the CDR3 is TGTGCCAGCAGACCAACGCCGTTGACTTCACTCCCGGGCGAGCAGTACTTC. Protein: CASRPTPLTSLPGEQYF.

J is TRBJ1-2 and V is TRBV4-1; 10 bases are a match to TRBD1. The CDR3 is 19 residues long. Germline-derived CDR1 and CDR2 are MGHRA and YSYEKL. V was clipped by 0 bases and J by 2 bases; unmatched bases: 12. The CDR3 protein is CASSQETRDRGGINYGYTF. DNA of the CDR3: TGCGCCAGCAGCCAAGAAACCCGGGACAGGGGTGGGATAAACTATGGCTACACCTTC.

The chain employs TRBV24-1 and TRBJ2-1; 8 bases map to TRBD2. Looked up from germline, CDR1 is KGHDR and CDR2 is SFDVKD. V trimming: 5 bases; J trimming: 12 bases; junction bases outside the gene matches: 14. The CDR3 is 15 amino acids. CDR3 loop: CATSAPGGAQDRQFF. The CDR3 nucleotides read TGTGCCACCAGTGCCCCGGGGGGGGCCCAAGATCGGCAGTTCTTC.

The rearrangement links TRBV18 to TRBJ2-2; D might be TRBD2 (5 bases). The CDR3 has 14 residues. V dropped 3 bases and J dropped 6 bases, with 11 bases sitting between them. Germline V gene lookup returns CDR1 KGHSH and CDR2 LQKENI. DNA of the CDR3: TGTGCCAGCTCACCTACCGGGGTTTCCGGGGAGCTGTTTTTT. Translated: CASSPTGVSGELFF.

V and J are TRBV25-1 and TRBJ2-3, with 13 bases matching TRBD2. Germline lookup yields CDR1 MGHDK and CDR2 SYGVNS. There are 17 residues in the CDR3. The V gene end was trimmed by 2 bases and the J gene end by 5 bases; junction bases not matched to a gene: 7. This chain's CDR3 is CASSEGTSGRAVDTQYF. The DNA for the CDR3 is TGTGCCAGCAGTGAAGGTACTAGCGGGAGGGCCGTAGATACGCAGTATTTT.

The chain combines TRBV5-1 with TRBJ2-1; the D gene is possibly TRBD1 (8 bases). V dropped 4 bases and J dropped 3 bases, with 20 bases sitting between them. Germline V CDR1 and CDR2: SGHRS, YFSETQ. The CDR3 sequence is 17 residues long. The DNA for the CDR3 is TGCGCCAGCAGCGACGAAAGGACAGGGAGGGTCTACAATGAGCAGTTCTTC. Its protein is CASSDERTGRVYNEQFF.

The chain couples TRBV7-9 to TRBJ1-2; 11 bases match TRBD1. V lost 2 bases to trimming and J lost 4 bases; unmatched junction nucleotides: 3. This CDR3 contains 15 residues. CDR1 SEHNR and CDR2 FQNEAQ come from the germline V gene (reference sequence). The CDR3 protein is CASSLRTGGFYGYTF. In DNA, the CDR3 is TGTGCCAGCAGCTTAAGGACAGGGGGCTTCTATGGCTACACCTTC. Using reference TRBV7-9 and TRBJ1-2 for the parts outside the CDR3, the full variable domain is DTGVSQNPRHKITKRGQNVTFRCDPISEHNRLYWYRQTLGQGPEFLTYFQNEAQLEKSRLLSDRFSAERPKGSFSTLEIQRTEQGDSAMYLCASSLRTGGFYGYTFGSGTRLTVV.

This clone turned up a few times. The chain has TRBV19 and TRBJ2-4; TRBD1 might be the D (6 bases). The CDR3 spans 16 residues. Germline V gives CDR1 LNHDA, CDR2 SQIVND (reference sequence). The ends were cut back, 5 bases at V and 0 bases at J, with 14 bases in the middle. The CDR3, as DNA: TGTGCCAGTAGTCCCCAAGACAGGCTAGCCAAAAACATTCAGTACTTC. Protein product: CASSPQDRLAKNIQYF. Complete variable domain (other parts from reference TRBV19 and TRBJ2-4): DGGITQSPKYLFRKEGQNVTLSCEQNLNHDAMYWYRQDPGQGLRLIYYSQIVNDFQKGDIAEGYSVSREKKESFPLTVTSAQKNPTAFYLCASSPQDRLAKNIQYFGAGTRLSVL.

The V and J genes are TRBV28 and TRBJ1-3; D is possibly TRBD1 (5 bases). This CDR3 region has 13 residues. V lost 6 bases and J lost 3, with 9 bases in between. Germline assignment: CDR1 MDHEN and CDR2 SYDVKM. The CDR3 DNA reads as TGTGCCAGCAGCTTCCAGGGTGGAAACACCATATATTTT. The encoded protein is CASSFQGGNTIYF.

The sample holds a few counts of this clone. The CDR3 DNA reads as TGTGCCTGGAGCCATGGGGGACAGGCAATCTATGGCTACACCTTC. Its translation is CAWSHGGQAIYGYTF. J is TRBJ1-2 and V is TRBV30; TRBD1 aligns across 8 bases. Germline values: CDR1 GTSNPN, CDR2 SVGIG (reference sequence). There are 15 residues in the CDR3. Losses at the gene ends were 3 bases for V and 4 bases for J; bases not matched to a gene: 10.

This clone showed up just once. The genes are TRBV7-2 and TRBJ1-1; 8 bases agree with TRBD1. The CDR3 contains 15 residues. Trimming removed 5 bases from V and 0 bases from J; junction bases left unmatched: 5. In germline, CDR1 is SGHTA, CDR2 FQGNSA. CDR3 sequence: CASSLQGGVNTEAFF. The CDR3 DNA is TGTGCCAGCAGCCTACAGGGGGGAGTGAACACTGAAGCTTTCTTT.

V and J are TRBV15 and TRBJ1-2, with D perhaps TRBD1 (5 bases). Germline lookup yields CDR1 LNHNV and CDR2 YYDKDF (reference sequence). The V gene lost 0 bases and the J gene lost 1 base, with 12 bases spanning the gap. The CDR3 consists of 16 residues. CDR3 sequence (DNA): TGTGCCACCAGCAGAGATCGTAAGGGGATTAACTATGGCTACACCTTC. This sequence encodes CATSRDRKGINYGYTF.